These 10 T cell receptor beta chains were sequenced from one sample in a study of cytomegalovirus exposure and HLA in healthy donors. The PCR was carried out with 60 Vbeta primers and 13 Jbeta primers. Clones were sequenced by immunoSEQ multiplex PCR, and TCRdb holds only the in-frame ones, with some missing. The sample comprises some 130,000 clones, around 80% of which are singletons, and 8.8% rests with the top ten. The sample comprised PBMCs. These receptor sequences come from a woman in her forties or fifties in good health and CMV-seropositive.

The V call is TRBV7-2, the J call TRBJ1-1, with 9 bases matching TRBD1. This CDR3 comprises 14 residues. Unmatched junction bases numbered 5, after V lost 5 bases and J lost 4 bases. Germline V gives CDR1 SGHTA, CDR2 FQGNSA. DNA of the CDR3: TGTGCCAGCAGCGCGGGACAGGGTGGCACTGAAGCTTTCTTT. Translated, it gives CASSAGQGGTEAFF.

DNA of the CDR3: TGTGCCAGCAGTTACTCGAGGACAGGGGACACTGAAGCTTTCTTT. Its translation: CASSYSRTGDTEAFF. V is TRBV6-5 and J is TRBJ1-1; 9 positions agree with TRBD1. Looked up from germline, CDR1 is MNHEY and CDR2 is SVGAGI. Trimming took 0 bases from V and 3 from J; bases not matched to a gene: 2. The CDR3 sequence is 15 residues long.

This clone was seen a single time. The rearrangement links TRBV7-6 to TRBJ1-6; TRBD1 might be the D (6 bases). The ends were cut back, 1 base at V and 13 bases at J, with 14 bases in the middle. The CDR3 has 14 residues. The germline CDR1 and CDR2 sequences are SGHVS and FNYEAQ. The CDR3 reads CASSLDPPQGPLHF. Here the CDR3 DNA reads TGTGCCAGCAGCTTAGATCCACCTCAGGGGCCCCTCCACTTT.

The chain joins TRBV7-8 to TRBJ1-1; 9 nucleotides line up with TRBD1. V was clipped by 5 bases and J by 3 bases; unmatched bases: 7. The CDR3 contains 15 residues. Germline V gives CDR1 SGHVS, CDR2 FQNEAQ. CDR3 loop: CASSQQGAGYTEAFF. CDR3 bases: TGTGCCAGCAGCCAACAGGGGGCAGGGTACACTGAAGCTTTCTTT.

The chain combines TRBV5-1 with TRBJ2-3; D unclear. V was shortened by 3 bases and J by 6 bases, with 11 bases between the two germline ends. Per the germline V gene, CDR1 is SGHRS and CDR2 is YFSETQ. There are 13 residues in the CDR3. The CDR3 DNA follows: TGCGCCAGCAGCTCCCTAGAGGATGATACGCAGTATTTT. This gives the protein CASSSLEDDTQYF. The full variable domain, in which reference TRBV5-1 and TRBJ2-3 provide the parts outside the CDR3, is KAGVTQTPRYLIKTRGQQVTLSCSPISGHRSVSWYQQTPGQGLQFLFEYFSETQRNKGNFPGRFSGRQFSNSRSEMNVSTLELGDSALYLCASSSLEDDTQYFGPGTRLTVL.

The chain combines TRBV10-3 with TRBJ1-1; D possibly corresponds to TRBD1 (6 bases). The germline V gene encodes CDR1 ENHRY and CDR2 SYGVKD. This CDR3 has 13 amino acids. Trimming shortened V by 6 bases and J by 4 bases, and 12 bases separated the two germline ends. The CDR3 region is CAIRAGVATEAFF. CDR3 coding DNA: TGTGCCATCAGGGCAGGGGTCGCCACTGAAGCTTTCTTT.

The chain uses TRBV11-2 and TRBJ1-2, with a weak D call TRBD1 (6 bases). Trimming pared 5 bases from V and 8 bases from J, leaving 12 bases between. Germline CDR1 SGHAT, CDR2 FQNNGV. The CDR3 is 12 residues long. CDR3 in DNA: TGTGCCAGCAGCCGGCAGGGGAGCGGCTACACCTTC. It is translated as CASSRQGSGYTF.

This clone rates as medium-sized. The chain employs TRBV6-1 and TRBJ1-6; TRBD1 might be the D (5 bases). V was clipped by 7 bases and J by 8 bases, with 15 bases between them. CDR3 length equals 14 residues. Per germline, CDR1 MNHNS and CDR2 SASEGT. The CDR3 region has the DNA TGTGCCAGCACCGCGGGACCGTACCATTCACCCCTCCACTTT. This gives the protein CASTAGPYHSPLHF.

The chain carries TRBV5-4 and TRBJ2-3; D might be TRBD2 (5 bases). CDR3 length equals 15 residues. Trimming took 7 bases from V and 3 from J, leaving 18 bases between them. The germline gives CDR1 SGHNT, CDR2 YYREEE (reference sequence). For the CDR3, the DNA is TGTGCCAGCTCCGGAGGCCCGGGGATTACAGATACGCAGTATTTT. Its translation is CASSGGPGITDTQYF.

The V call is TRBV27, the J call TRBJ1-1, with D possibly being TRBD1 (5 bases). Germline values: CDR1 MNHEY, CDR2 SMNVEV (reference sequence). V lost 6 bases, J lost 4 bases, and 27 bases lay in between. This CDR3 has 18 residues. The CDR3 DNA follows: TGTGCCAGCAGCTCCCTTGCGGGGCCGAAGGAGGAGGTCACTGAAGCTTTCTTT. Translated, it gives CASSSLAGPKEEVTEAFF.